Listed below are T cell receptor beta chains from one sample, sequenced in a study of T cells in localized non-small cell lung cancer. Data came from immunoSEQ multiplex PCR; TCRdb stores just in-frame clones and leaves some out. The sample carries 20,000 to 25,000 clones, about 90% recorded once. This material consisted of peripheral blood, taken before any cancer treatment. Receptor source: a male donor older than 55 with stage I squamous cell lung carcinoma. CDR3s include the opening cysteine and the closing phenylalanine or tryptophan. The D gene is left open where the match is weak. Rows give clone size only sometimes, using once, few, many, or a class for an expanded clone.

CDR3nt	CDR3aa	abundance	d_gene	v_gene	j_gene
TGCGCCAGCAGCCAAGATAGCGGGGGAGGAGAGACCCAGTACTTC	CASSQDSGGGETQYF	NA	TRBD2	TRBV4-3	TRBJ2-5
TGTGCCAGCAGCTTAGTCGGTCGGGGTCAATCACCCCTCCACTTT	CASSLVGRGQSPLHF	NA	NA	TRBV7-2	TRBJ1-6
TGTGCCAGCAGCTTAGCGACAGATAATTCACCCCTCCACTTT	CASSLATDNSPLHF	NA	NA	TRBV7-6	TRBJ1-6
TGCGCCAGCAGCCCGACACAGGGCACGTCGAACACTGAAGCTTTCTTT	CASSPTQGTSNTEAFF	NA	NA	TRBV5-1	TRBJ1-1
TGTGCCAGCAGTTCTAGCAGGACAGGGGTCTATGGCTACACCTTC	CASSSSRTGVYGYTF	NA	TRBD1	TRBV27	TRBJ1-2
TGCGCCAGCAGCCTCGGCAGGGGCCCAGAGACCCAGTACTTC	CASSLGRGPETQYF	NA	NA	TRBV5-1	TRBJ2-5
TGCGCCAGCAGCTCCTGGGACGGCACTAATGAAAAACTGTTTTTT	CASSSWDGTNEKLFF	NA	NA	TRBV5-1	TRBJ1-4
TGTGCCAGCAGCCGAGGGGCGGGTAGGGGCTACGAGCAGTACTTC	CASSRGAGRGYEQYF	NA	NA	TRBV7-9	TRBJ2-7
TGTGCCAGCAGCTTCGGCGGGGTGGGCAATAATGAGCAGTTCTTC	CASSFGGVGNNEQFF	NA	NA	TRBV7-6	TRBJ2-1
TGCGCCAGCAGCGCCCGGGACGGCCTTGAAGCTTTCTTT	CASSARDGLEAFF	NA	NA	TRBV5-1	TRBJ1-1
TGTGCCAGCAGCAAGAAGACAGGGGAGGGCACTGAAGCTTTCTTT	CASSKKTGEGTEAFF	NA	NA	TRBV21-1	TRBJ1-1
TGCGCCAGCAGCTTGCAGGGGGCTGTAGGTTCACCCCTCCACTTT	CASSLQGAVGSPLHF	NA	TRBD1	TRBV5-1	TRBJ1-6
TGTGCCAGCAGTGCCCTTTCGAACACCCGCACAGATACGCAGTATTTT	CASSALSNTRTDTQYF	once	NA	TRBV4-2	TRBJ2-3
TGTGCCTGGAGTGTATATGGGGCAACGGGTCAGCCCCAGCATTTT	CAWSVYGATGQPQHF	NA	NA	TRBV30	TRBJ1-5
TGTGCCAGCTCAGCCTGGGAGAACACTGAAGCTTTCTTT	CASSAWENTEAFF	once	NA	TRBV18	TRBJ1-1
TGTGCCTGGAGTAACCGGGGAGGCACTGAAGCTTTCTTT	CAWSNRGGTEAFF	few	NA	TRBV30	TRBJ1-1
TGTGCCAGCAGCCAAGATCCAAGGGCGGACACCACGAACTATGGCTACACCTTC	CASSQDPRADTTNYGYTF	NA	NA	TRBV4-2	TRBJ1-2
TGTGCCAGTAGTCGACAGGGGGGGGTCGACTATGGCTACACCTTC	CASSRQGGVDYGYTF	NA	TRBD1	TRBV19	TRBJ1-2
TGCGCCAGCAGCCAAGATCCTTCCGGAAACACTGAAGCTTTCTTT	CASSQDPSGNTEAFF	NA	NA	TRBV4-1	TRBJ1-1
TGCGCCAGCAGTGAGGTCCAGGGGTCCAGCTACACCTTC	CASSEVQGSSYTF	NA	NA	TRBV10-2	TRBJ1-2
TGCGCCAGCAGTCCAGGGCCCACTAATGAAAAACTGTTTTTT	CASSPGPTNEKLFF	NA	NA	TRBV10-1	TRBJ1-4
TGCGCCAGCAGCCAAGACACACGGAGCTCCTACAATGAGCAGTTCTTC	CASSQDTRSSYNEQFF	once	NA	TRBV4-1	TRBJ2-1
TGTGCCAGTAGTATAGCCTCAGATGAAGCTTTCTTT	CASSIASDEAFF	NA	NA	TRBV19	TRBJ1-1
TGTGCCAGCAGTAACCTACAGGGATCAGGAAACACCATATATTTT	CASSNLQGSGNTIYF	NA	NA	TRBV6-6	TRBJ1-3
TGCGCCAGCAGCTCAGGGACAGGGAACACTGAAGCTTTCTTT	CASSSGTGNTEAFF	once	TRBD1	TRBV5-1	TRBJ1-1
TGTGCCAGCAGCTTAACGGGTCCAGATACGCAGTATTTT	CASSLTGPDTQYF	once	NA	TRBV7-3	TRBJ2-3
TGTGCCTGGAGCCAGGGACAGCTAGGCACCGGGGAGCTGTTTTTT	CAWSQGQLGTGELFF	NA	TRBD1	TRBV30	TRBJ2-2
TGTGCCAGCAGCTGGATACCGGGACTAGGCCCCGCCGCAGATACGCAGTATTTT	CASSWIPGLGPAADTQYF	few	TRBD2	TRBV7-2	TRBJ2-3
TGTGCCAGCAGCTTGAGGAACTATGGCTACACCTTC	CASSLRNYGYTF	NA	NA	TRBV5-5	TRBJ1-2
TGTGCCAGTAGCACCACTCTTAACTATGGCTACACCTTC	CASSTTLNYGYTF	NA	NA	TRBV19	TRBJ1-2
TGTGCCACCAGCAGGGGAGGGGAATACGAAGAGCAGTACTTC	CATSRGGEYEEQYF	NA	TRBD2	TRBV15	TRBJ2-7
TGTGCCAGTAGTATAGACCCACGGAGGGTTGGCCATGGCTACACCTTC	CASSIDPRRVGHGYTF	NA	NA	TRBV19	TRBJ1-2
TGTGCCAGTTGTCTCGAGAGCTACGAGCAGTACTTC	CASCLESYEQYF	NA	NA	TRBV19	TRBJ2-7
TGTGCCTGGGCTGACAGGTCCACTGAAGCTTTCTTT	CAWADRSTEAFF	few	NA	TRBV30	TRBJ1-1
TGTGCCAGCAGCGCTTCGGGGGGAAGAAGTGGCTACACCTTC	CASSASGGRSGYTF	NA	NA	TRBV7-3	TRBJ1-2
TGTGCCAGCAGCTTTCCTGTGGGATTTGGGACTGAAGCTTTCTTT	CASSFPVGFGTEAFF	NA	NA	TRBV7-2	TRBJ1-1
TGTGCCAGCAGCTCCTTGACAGGGAGGTACGAGCAGTACTTC	CASSSLTGRYEQYF	NA	NA	TRBV2	TRBJ2-7
TGTGCCAGCACTGCTGGAAGGGGGGACCCAGCTGCCCACGAGCAGTACTTC	CASTAGRGDPAAHEQYF	NA	NA	TRBV6-4	TRBJ2-7
TGTGCCAGCAGCCCGACAGGTCCCTACGAGCAGTACTTC	CASSPTGPYEQYF	NA	NA	TRBV4-2	TRBJ2-7
TGTGCCAGTAGTTTAACCGGGACAGGGGCAGATACGCAGTATTTT	CASSLTGTGADTQYF	NA	TRBD1	TRBV19	TRBJ2-3
TGTGCCAGCTCACGCGGGACAACTAATGAAAAACTGTTTTTT	CASSRGTTNEKLFF	NA	NA	TRBV18	TRBJ1-4
TGTGCCAGCACCCTCATTAATAACTATGGCTACACCTTC	CASTLINNYGYTF	NA	NA	TRBV6-1	TRBJ1-2
TGTGCCAGCAGCTTAGGTAGGGGGCAAACTGAAGCTTTCTTT	CASSLGRGQTEAFF	once	TRBD1	TRBV7-6	TRBJ1-1
TGTGCCAGATTAAGGAAAGCGACGGGCCAGCCCCAGCATTTT	CARLRKATGQPQHF	NA	NA	TRBV19	TRBJ1-5
TGTGCCAGCAGCCGAGCGGACAAGGAGGGCTACACCTTC	CASSRADKEGYTF	NA	NA	TRBV7-1	TRBJ1-2
TGTGCCAGCAGATTGAAGGGAGGGTTAGAGGGGGAGCAGTACTTC	CASRLKGGLEGEQYF	NA	TRBD2	TRBV5-4	TRBJ2-7
TGCAGCGTTAAGGGCCATTCTAACTATGGCTACACCTTC	CSVKGHSNYGYTF	NA	NA	TRBV29-1	TRBJ1-2
TGTGCCAGCAGCCCGCAAGAGACCCAGTACTTC	CASSPQETQYF	NA	NA	TRBV2	TRBJ2-5
TGTGCCAGCAGTTGGGGGGGAGGGGAACAGCCCCAGCATTTT	CASSWGGGEQPQHF	NA	NA	TRBV6-1	TRBJ1-5
TGTGCCAGCAGTTTAGGGGGAACCGACCGGACCCAGTACTTC	CASSLGGTDRTQYF	NA	NA	TRBV28	TRBJ2-5
TGTGCCAGCAGCCCTGGACTAGCGGGGGTGAAGCTGTTTTTT	CASSPGLAGVKLFF	once	TRBD2	TRBV14	TRBJ2-2
TGCAGTGCCCCAGGGGTAACTGAAGCTTTCTTT	CSAPGVTEAFF	NA	NA	TRBV20-1	TRBJ1-1